Described below is a single T cell receptor beta chain sequence and its context. What it recognizes is unknown. This CDR3 comprises 12 residues. Germline V CDR1 and CDR2: MDHEN, SYDVKM. V lost 4 bases and J lost 3, with 6 bases in between. CD4+ T cells from unexposed donors were obtained before the COVID-19 pandemic (2011-2018). The cells were cultured for over eight days before CD4+ T cells were isolated. As cell numbers allowed, unexposed-donor CD4+ T cells faced SARS-CoV-2 S/N and four cold-coronavirus spikes. TCRdb keeps only in-frame clones here, not all; method: immunoSEQ multiplex PCR. This sample has 25,000 to 30,000 clones, with 75% found just once. The data were taken from a study of CD4 T cells in relation to SARS-CoV-2 and coronaviruses. The overall study: Negative control cultures got HIV-1 Nef peptides or no peptide. The restricting HLA molecule for shared crossreactive spike epitopes was mapped. Notes on the study in general: The cross-reactivity analysis covered only spike protein, not other viral proteins.

Sequenced sample: CD4+ T cells from PBMCs, cultured in vitro. The V gene is TRBV28, the J gene TRBJ1-1; D call uncertain. This TCR was sampled from a human donor in good health. The DNA for the CDR3 is TGTGCCAGCAGTTCCTCTTACACTGAAGCTTTCTTT. This sequence encodes CASSSSYTEAFF.